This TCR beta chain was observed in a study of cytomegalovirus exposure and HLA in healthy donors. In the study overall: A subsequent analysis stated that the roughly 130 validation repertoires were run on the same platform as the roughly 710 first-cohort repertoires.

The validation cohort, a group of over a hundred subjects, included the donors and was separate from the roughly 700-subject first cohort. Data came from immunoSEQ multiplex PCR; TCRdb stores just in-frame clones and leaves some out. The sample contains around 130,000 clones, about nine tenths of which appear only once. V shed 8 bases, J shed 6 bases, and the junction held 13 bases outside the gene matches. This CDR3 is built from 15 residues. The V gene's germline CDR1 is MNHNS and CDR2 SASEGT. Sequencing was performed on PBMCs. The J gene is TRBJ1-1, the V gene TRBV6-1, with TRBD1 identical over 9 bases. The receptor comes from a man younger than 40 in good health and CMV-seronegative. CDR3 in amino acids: CASPSTGGYKAEAFF. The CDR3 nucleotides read TGTGCCAGCCCGTCGACAGGGGGGTACAAGGCTGAAGCTTTCTTT.